This T cell receptor (beta chain) comes out of a study of vaccination effects on CD4 cells after COVID-19. Study-wide findings and caveats: Infection-derived and vaccine-derived clones contracted markedly late after vaccination.

Clones were sequenced by immunoSEQ multiplex PCR, and TCRdb holds only the in-frame ones, with some missing. The data hold approximately 47,000 clones, with roughly 70% observed a single time. Scientists isolated CD4+ T cells after an approximately ten-day culture period ended. Participants completed two doses of the BNT162b2 or mRNA-1273 vaccine. The CDR3 length is 15 residues. Trimming took 5 bases from V and 1 from J; bases not matched to a gene: 4. CDR1 is SGHRS, CDR2 YFSETQ, per germline. With regard to this clone: The antigen remains unidentified.

The source of this sequence is a human donor who received a COVID-19 vaccine. The chain carries TRBV5-1 and TRBJ2-3, with 10 bases lining up with TRBD2. The material sequenced was CD4+ T cells from PBMCs cultured without peptide, taken after COVID-19 vaccination. CDR3 nucleotides: TGCGCCAGCAGTTCCGGGACTAGCGGCACAGATACGCAGTATTTT. It is translated as CASSSGTSGTDTQYF.